This TCR beta chain was sequenced during a study of blood T cell repertoires in COVID-19. This table comes from immunoSEQ multiplex PCR, and its TCRdb copy is limited to in-frame clones, with some not included. The sample lists tens of thousands of clones, 80% occurring once. The CDR3 runs to 14 residues. J was trimmed by 7 bases and V by 3 bases; bases with no gene match: 4. Germline assignment: CDR1 LGHNA and CDR2 YSLEER. The receptor's source is a man between 65 and 85 years old who had recovered from COVID-19. Material: peripheral blood. This sequence joins TRBV4-3 and TRBJ2-1, with 9 bases identical to TRBD2. The CDR3 nucleotides are TGCGCCAGCAGCCACGGACTAGCGACGAATGAGCAGTTCTTC. It yields the protein CASSHGLATNEQFF.